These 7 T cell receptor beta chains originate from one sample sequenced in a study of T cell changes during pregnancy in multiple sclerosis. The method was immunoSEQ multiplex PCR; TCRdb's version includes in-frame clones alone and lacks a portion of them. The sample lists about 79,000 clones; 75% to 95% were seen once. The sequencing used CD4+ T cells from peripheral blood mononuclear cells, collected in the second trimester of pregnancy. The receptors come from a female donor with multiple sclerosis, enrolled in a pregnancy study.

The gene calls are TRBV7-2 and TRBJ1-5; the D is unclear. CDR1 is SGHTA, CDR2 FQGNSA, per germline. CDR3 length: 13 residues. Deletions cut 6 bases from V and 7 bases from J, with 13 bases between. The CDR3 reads CASRLAGGQPQHF. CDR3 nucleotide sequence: TGTGCCAGCAGGCTGGCGGGAGGACAGCCCCAGCATTTT. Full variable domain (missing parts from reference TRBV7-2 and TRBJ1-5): GAGVSQSPSNKVTEKGKDVELRCDPISGHTALYWYRQSLGQGLEFLIYFQGNSAPDKSGLPSDRFSAERTGGSVSTLTIQRTQQEDSAVYLCASRLAGGQPQHFGDGTRLSIL.

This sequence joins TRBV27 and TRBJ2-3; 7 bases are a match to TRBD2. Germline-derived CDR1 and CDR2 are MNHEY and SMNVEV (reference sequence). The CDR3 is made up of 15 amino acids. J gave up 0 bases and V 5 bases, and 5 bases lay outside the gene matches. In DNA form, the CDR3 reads TGTGCCAGCAGTCCCCTAGCGGAGAGCACAGATACGCAGTATTTT. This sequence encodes CASSPLAESTDTQYF.

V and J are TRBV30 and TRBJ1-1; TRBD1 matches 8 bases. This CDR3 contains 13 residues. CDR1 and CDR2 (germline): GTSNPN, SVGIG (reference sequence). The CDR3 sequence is CASTGASGTEAFF. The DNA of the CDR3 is TGTGCTTCGACAGGGGCAAGTGGCACTGAAGCTTTCTTT.

The DNA of the CDR3 is TGTGCCAGCAGCTTAGACAATTGGGCAGCAACGACCGGGGAGCTGTTTTTT. It is translated as CASSLDNWAATTGELFF. The genes are TRBV7-9 and TRBJ2-2, with D uncertain. The germline gives CDR1 SEHNR, CDR2 FQNEAQ (reference sequence). This CDR3 has 17 amino acids. The V end lost 1 base, the J end lost 5 bases, and 17 bases lay between the germline ends.

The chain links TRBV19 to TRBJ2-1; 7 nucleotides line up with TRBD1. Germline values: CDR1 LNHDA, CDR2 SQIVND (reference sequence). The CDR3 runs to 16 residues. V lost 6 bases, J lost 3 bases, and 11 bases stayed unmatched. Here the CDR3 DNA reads TGTGCCAGTAGCCATTCTGAGGGGGCCGTCTACAATGAGCAGTTCTTC. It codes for CASSHSEGAVYNEQFF.

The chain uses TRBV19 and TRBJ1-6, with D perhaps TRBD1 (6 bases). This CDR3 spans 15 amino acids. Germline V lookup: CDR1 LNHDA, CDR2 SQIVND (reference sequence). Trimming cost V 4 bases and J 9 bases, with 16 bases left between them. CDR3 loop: CASSNTQGGGSPLHF. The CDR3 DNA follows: TGTGCCAGTAGTAACACTCAGGGAGGGGGTTCACCCCTCCACTTT.

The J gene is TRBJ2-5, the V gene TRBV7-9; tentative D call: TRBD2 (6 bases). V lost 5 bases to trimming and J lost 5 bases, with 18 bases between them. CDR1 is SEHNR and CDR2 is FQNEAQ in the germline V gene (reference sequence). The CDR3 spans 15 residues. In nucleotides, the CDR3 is TGTGCCAGCAGCCCCCGTCAGTCACGGGGGGAGACCCAGTACTTC. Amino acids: CASSPRQSRGETQYF.